The clone carrying this T cell receptor (beta chain) has a handful of counts. The antigen is undetermined. It was template switching that added a universal primer site, and there were unique molecular identifiers on the cDNA. TCRdb reanalysed the 5' RACE reads using MiXCR and keeps one entry per CDR3 protein. The data contain 200,000 to 300,000 distinct CDR3 sequences, roughly 7% of them singletons. These data are taken from a study of identical twins. The V end lost 8 bases, the J end lost 3 bases, and 11 bases lay between the germline ends. CDR3 length: 13 amino acids. Study findings and constraints: For out-of-frame beta sequences, excess twin sharing was weaker. The more abundant beta clonotypes in cord blood had fewer insertions, and memory repertoires did not show this. A cross-sectional statistical analysis, not follow-up of the same donors, supported the conclusions.

This sample was also put to use in a study of yellow fever vaccine responses in identical twins.

The chain combines TRBV12-3 or TRBV12-4 with TRBJ2-4; possible D gene TRBD2, 6 bases. This sequence was found in a woman aged 18 to 35 in good health. The sample consisted of memory (CD45RO+) T cells sorted from blood. The CDR3 nucleotides read TGTGCCAGCGGTAGCGGATACAAAAACATTCAGTACTTC. Translating gives CASGSGYKNIQYF.